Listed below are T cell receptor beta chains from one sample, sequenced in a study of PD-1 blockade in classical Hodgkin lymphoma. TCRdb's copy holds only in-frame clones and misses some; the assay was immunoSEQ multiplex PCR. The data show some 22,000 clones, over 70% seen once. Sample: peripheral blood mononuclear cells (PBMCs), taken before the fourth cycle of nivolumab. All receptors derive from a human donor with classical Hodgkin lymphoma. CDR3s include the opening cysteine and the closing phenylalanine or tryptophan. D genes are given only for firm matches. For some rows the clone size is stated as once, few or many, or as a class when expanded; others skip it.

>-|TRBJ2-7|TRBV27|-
CASSLHLPGREQYF
TGTGCCAGCAGTCTCCACCTCCCCGGGCGCGAGCAGTACTTC
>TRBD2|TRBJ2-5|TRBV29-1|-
CSVVETGGPSGETQYF
TGCAGCGTTGTGGAAACGGGAGGCCCGTCCGGGGAGACCCAGTACTTC
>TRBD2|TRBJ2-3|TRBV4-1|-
CASSPGLYTDTQYF
TGCGCCAGCAGCCCGGGACTATACACAGATACGCAGTATTTT
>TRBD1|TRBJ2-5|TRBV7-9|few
CASSRPTGSSQETQYF
TGTGCCAGCAGCAGACCGACAGGGAGCTCACAAGAGACCCAGTACTTC
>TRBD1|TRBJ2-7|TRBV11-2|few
CASSLDGDRVYEQYF
TGTGCCAGCAGCTTAGATGGGGACAGGGTTTACGAGCAGTACTTC
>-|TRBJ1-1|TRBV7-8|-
CASSLGMGGTEAFF
TGTGCCAGCAGCTTAGGTATGGGCGGAACTGAAGCTTTCTTT
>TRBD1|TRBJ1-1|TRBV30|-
CAWSVGKGGTGGAFF
TGTGCCTGGAGTGTTGGAAAAGGGGGCACCGGGGGCGCTTTCTTT
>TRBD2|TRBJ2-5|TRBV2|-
CASEASGISVQETQYF
TGTGCCAGCGAGGCTAGCGGGATTTCCGTACAAGAGACCCAGTACTTC
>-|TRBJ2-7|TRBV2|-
CAGGGVSYEQYF
TGTGCAGGGGGAGGGGTCTCCTACGAGCAGTACTTC
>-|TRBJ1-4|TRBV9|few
CASSVGLAGHNEKLFF
TGTGCCAGCAGCGTAGGACTAGCGGGTCATAATGAAAAACTGTTTTTT
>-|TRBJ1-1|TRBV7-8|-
CASSLGVTEAFF
TGTGCCAGCAGCTTGGGGGTGACTGAAGCTTTCTTT
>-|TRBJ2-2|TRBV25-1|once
CASSEVRDSGELFF
TGTGCCAGCAGTGAGGTCAGGGATTCAGGGGAGCTGTTTTTT
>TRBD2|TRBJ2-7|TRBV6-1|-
CASSELGLAGGSYEQYF
TGTGCCAGCAGTGAATTGGGACTAGCGGGGGGCTCCTACGAGCAGTACTTC
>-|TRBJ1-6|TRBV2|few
CASHRQAYNSPLHF
TGTGCCAGCCACAGACAGGCCTATAATTCACCCCTCCACTTT
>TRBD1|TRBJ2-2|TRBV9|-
CASSATGTGNTGELFF
TGTGCCAGCAGCGCAACCGGGACAGGTAACACCGGGGAGCTGTTTTTT
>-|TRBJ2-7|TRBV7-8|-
CASSLAPDTYEQYF
TGTGCCAGCAGCTTAGCGCCGGATACCTACGAGCAGTACTTC
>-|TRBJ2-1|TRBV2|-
CASKNRDNYNEQFF
TGTGCCAGCAAGAACCGGGACAATTACAATGAGCAGTTCTTC
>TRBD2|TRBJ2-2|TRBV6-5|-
CASSYSPSGNTGELFF
TGTGCCAGCAGTTACTCGCCTAGCGGGAACACCGGGGAGCTGTTTTTT
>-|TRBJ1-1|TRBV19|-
CASSRGDTWGTEAFF
TGTGCCAGTAGTAGGGGAGACACTTGGGGGACTGAAGCTTTCTTT
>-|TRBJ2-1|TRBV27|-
CASSWGITYNEQFF
TGTGCCAGCAGTTGGGGGATCACCTACAATGAGCAGTTCTTC
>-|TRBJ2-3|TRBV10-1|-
CASSEGSSHTQYF
TGCGCCAGCAGTGAGGGGTCCTCCCATACGCAGTATTTT
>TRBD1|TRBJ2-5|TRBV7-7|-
CASSPRTGEFLKTQYF
TGTGCCAGCAGCCCGCGGACAGGGGAGTTTTTAAAGACCCAGTACTTC
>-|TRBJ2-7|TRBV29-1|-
CSVVSSGEQYF
TGCAGCGTTGTGTCCTCAGGGGAGCAGTACTTC
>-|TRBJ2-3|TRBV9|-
CASSSSDTQYF
TGTGCCAGCAGCTCCTCAGATACGCAGTATTTT
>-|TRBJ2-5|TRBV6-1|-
CASSEVPDGPWETQYF
TGTGCCAGCAGTGAAGTTCCCGACGGGCCGTGGGAGACCCAGTACTTC
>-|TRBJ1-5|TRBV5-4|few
CASSLGQSYSNQPQHF
TGTGCCAGCAGCTTGGGACAGTCGTATAGCAATCAGCCCCAGCATTTT
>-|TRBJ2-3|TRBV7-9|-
CASSRTSSTDTQYF
TGTGCCAGCAGCCGGACGAGTAGCACAGATACGCAGTATTTT
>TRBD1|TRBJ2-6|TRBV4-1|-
CASSQPRDRASGANVLTF
TGCGCCAGCAGCCAACCCCGGGACAGGGCCTCTGGGGCCAACGTCCTGACTTTC
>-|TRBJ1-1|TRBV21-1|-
CASSKPGSDGAGRLNTEAFF
TGTGCCAGCAGCAAACCAGGTTCGGATGGGGCAGGGAGGCTGAACACTGAAGCTTTCTTT
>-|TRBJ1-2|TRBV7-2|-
CASSLPGSYRYTF
TGTGCCAGCAGCTTACCGGGGAGCTATCGCTACACCTTC
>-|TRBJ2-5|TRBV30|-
CAWSVRETQYF
TGTGCCTGGAGTGTACGAGAGACCCAGTACTTC
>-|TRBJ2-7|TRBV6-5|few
CASSSRLHYEQYF
TGTGCCAGCAGCTCCCGGTTACACTACGAGCAGTACTTC
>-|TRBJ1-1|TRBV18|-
CASSPGQNTEAFF
TGTGCCAGCTCACCCGGGCAGAACACTGAAGCTTTCTTT
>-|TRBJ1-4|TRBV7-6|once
CASSLEADNEKLFF
TGTGCCAGCAGCTTAGAGGCGGATAATGAAAAACTGTTTTTT
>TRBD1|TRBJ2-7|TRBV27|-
CARKGAGFFYEQYF
TGTGCCAGGAAGGGGGCTGGTTTCTTCTACGAGCAGTACTTC
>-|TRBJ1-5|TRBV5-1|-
CASSPDGPNQPQHF
TGCGCCAGCAGCCCGGACGGACCCAATCAGCCCCAGCATTTT